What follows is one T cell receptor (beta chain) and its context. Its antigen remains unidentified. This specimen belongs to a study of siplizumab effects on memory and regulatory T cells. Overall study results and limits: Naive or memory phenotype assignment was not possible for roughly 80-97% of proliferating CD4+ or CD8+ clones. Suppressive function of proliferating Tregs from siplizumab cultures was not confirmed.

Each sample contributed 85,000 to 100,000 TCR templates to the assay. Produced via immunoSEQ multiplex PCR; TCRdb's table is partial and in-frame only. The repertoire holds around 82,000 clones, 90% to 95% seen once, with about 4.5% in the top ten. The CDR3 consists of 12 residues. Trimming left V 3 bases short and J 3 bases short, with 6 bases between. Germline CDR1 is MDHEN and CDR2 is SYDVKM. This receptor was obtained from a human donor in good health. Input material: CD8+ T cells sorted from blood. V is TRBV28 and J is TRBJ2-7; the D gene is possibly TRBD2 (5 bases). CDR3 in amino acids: CASSFGNYEQYF. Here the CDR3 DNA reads TGTGCCAGCAGTTTCGGGAACTACGAGCAGTACTTC. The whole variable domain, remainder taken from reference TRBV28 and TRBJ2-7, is DVKVTQSSRYLVKRTGEKVFLECVQDMDHENMFWYRQDPGLGLRLIYFSYDVKMKEKGDIPEGYSVSREKKERFSLILESASTNQTSMYLCASSFGNYEQYFGPGTRLTVT.